Sequencing of this TCR beta chain was carried out in a study of PD-L1 blockade in urothelial cancer. Across the whole study: Each participant's history included 0 to 3 prior chemotherapy regimens.

The patients had locally advanced or metastatic urothelial carcinoma. Measured with immunoSEQ multiplex PCR; TCRdb has only the in-frame clones, and not every one. The table has about 74,000 clones, roughly 84% seen once. Germline V gene sequence: CDR1 SGHRS, CDR2 YFSETQ. The CDR3 covers 16 residues. The V segment lost 2 bases and the J segment 7 bases; nucleotides outside the gene matches: 7. Material: PBMCs, obtained around atezolizumab (anti-PD-L1) treatment. The receptor was isolated from a man in his 70s with urothelial cancer. This sequence joins TRBV5-1 and TRBJ2-1; 12 nucleotides match TRBD2. In DNA form, the CDR3 reads TGCGCCAGCAGCTTTGGGCCTAGCGGGAGGGGGAATGAGCAGTTCTTC. It is translated as CASSFGPSGRGNEQFF. Combining the CDR3 with reference TRBV5-1 and TRBJ2-1 gives the whole variable domain KAGVTQTPRYLIKTRGQQVTLSCSPISGHRSVSWYQQTPGQGLQFLFEYFSETQRNKGNFPGRFSGRQFSNSRSEMNVSTLELGDSALYLCASSFGPSGRGNEQFFGPGTRLTVL.